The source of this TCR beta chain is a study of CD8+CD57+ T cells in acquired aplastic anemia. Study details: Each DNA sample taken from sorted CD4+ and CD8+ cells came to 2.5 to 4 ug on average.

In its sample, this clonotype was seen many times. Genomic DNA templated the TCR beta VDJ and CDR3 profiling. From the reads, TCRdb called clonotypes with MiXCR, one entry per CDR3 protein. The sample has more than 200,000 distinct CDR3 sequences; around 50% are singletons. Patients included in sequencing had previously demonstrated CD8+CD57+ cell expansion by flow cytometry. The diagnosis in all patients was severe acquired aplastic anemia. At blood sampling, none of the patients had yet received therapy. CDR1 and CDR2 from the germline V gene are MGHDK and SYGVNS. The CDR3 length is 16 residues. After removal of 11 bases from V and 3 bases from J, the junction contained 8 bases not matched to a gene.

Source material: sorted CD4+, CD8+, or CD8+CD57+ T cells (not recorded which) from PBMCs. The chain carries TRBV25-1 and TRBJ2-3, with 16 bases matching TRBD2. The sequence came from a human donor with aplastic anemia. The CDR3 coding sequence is TGTGCCTCCAAGGGGGGACTAGCGGGGGGGACAGATACGCAGTATTTT. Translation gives CASKGGLAGGTDTQYF.